These 17 T cell receptor beta chains were sequenced from one sample in a study of early T cells in non-severe SARS-CoV-2 infection. From the 5' RACE reads, TCRdb called clonotypes with MiXCR, one entry per CDR3 protein. The sample yields some 64,000 distinct CDR3 sequences, 20% to 25% seen once. This sample comprised whole blood, obtained at baseline. The receptors originated from an adult who was a healthcare worker with PCR-confirmed SARS-CoV-2 infection or an uninfected control (not recorded which).

This clonotype was seen only a few times. The chain combines TRBV9 with TRBJ1-6; D is ambiguous. Trimming stripped 0 bases from V and 5 bases from J, with 6 bases between. From germline, CDR1 is SGDLS and CDR2 YYNGEE. This CDR3 is built from 14 residues. The CDR3 loop is CASSVGPDNSPLHF. CDR3 nucleotide sequence: TGTGCCAGCAGCGTAGGACCTGATAATTCACCCCTCCACTTT. The full variable domain, rest sourced from reference TRBV9 and TRBJ1-6, is DSGVTQTPKHLITATGQRVTLRCSPRSGDLSVYWYQQSLDQGLQFLIQYYNGEERAKGNILERFSAQQFPDLHSELNLSSLELGDSALYFCASSVGPDNSPLHFGNGTRLTVT.

This rearrangement joins TRBV12-3 or TRBV12-4 to TRBJ2-3, with D uncertain. The V end was cut by 10 bases, the J end by 6 bases, with 20 bases between. This CDR3 region has 14 residues. The CDR3 region is CATVVAPNSDTQYF. In DNA, the CDR3 is TGTGCCACCGTGGTTGCGCCGAACTCGGATACGCAGTATTTT.

This clonotype was observed a handful of times. V gene TRBV7-2 combines with J gene TRBJ2-3; no firm D call. The CDR3 extends over 15 amino acids. Germline CDR1 reads SGHTA; CDR2 reads FQGNSA. V gave up 3 bases and J gave up 1 base, with 11 bases separating them. The CDR3 nucleotides read TGTGCCAGCAGCTTCATCCCGGGTGGCACAGATACGCAGTATTTT. It is translated as CASSFIPGGTDTQYF.

This chain links TRBV12-3 or TRBV12-4 with TRBJ1-5, with TRBD1 as a possible D gene (5 bases). The CDR3 totals 12 residues. V was pared by 6 bases and J by 11 bases, with 14 bases between. CDR3 loop: CASSRDPRAQHF. The DNA for the CDR3 is TGTGCCAGCAGCCGGGACCCTCGAGCCCAGCATTTT.

In this sample, this clonotype turned up many times. As DNA, the CDR3 is TGTGCCAGCACCGGTAGACAGTTCCCTAGTGGGCTGTTTTTT. Its translation: CASTGRQFPSGLFF. The chain uses TRBV7-9 and TRBJ1-4; a weak D match, TRBD1 (5 bases). Germline CDR1 SEHNR, CDR2 FQNEAQ (reference sequence). V shed 7 bases and J shed 14 bases, with 23 bases lying between them. The CDR3 runs 14 residues.

This clonotype was counted ten times or more. The genes are TRBV7-2 and TRBJ1-2; D gene uncertain. CDR1 and CDR2 (germline): SGHTA, FQGNSA. There are 12 residues in the CDR3. Trimming took off 1 base at V and 4 bases at J, with 4 bases between the two ends. The CDR3 sequence: CASSLELYGYTF. The CDR3 region has the DNA TGTGCCAGCAGCTTAGAACTCTATGGCTACACCTTC.

For the CDR3, the DNA is TGTGCCAGCAGCCCAACATCGAACACTGAAGCTTTCTTT. Its translation is CASSPTSNTEAFF. The chain carries TRBV3-1 and TRBJ1-1; D gene ambiguous. Germline values: CDR1 LGHDT, CDR2 YNNKEL (reference sequence). This CDR3 contains 13 residues. V lost 4 bases to trimming and J lost 1 base, with 7 bases between them.

This chain joins TRBV3-1 and TRBJ1-3; D call uncertain. Germline CDR1 LGHDT, CDR2 YNNKEL (reference sequence). This CDR3 is 15 amino acids long. V lost 0 bases and J lost 7, with 13 bases in between. The CDR3 nucleotides are TGTGCCAGCAGCCAAGATGTCCTATACGGGAACACCATATATTTT. This gives the protein CASSQDVLYGNTIYF.

Only a few counts were recorded for this clonotype. The rearrangement links TRBV4-1 to TRBJ2-2; D possibly corresponds to TRBD1 (6 bases). V was shortened by 5 bases and J by 6 bases, with 10 bases between the two germline ends. The CDR3 spans 13 residues. Germline CDR1 reads MGHRA; CDR2 reads YSYEKL. The CDR3 loop reads CASSSRGAGELFF. The CDR3 nucleotides are TGCGCCAGCAGCTCCAGGGGCGCCGGGGAGCTGTTTTTT.

There are a few counts of this clonotype. The rearrangement joins TRBV12-3 or TRBV12-4 to TRBJ2-7, with 8 bases matching TRBD2. The length of the CDR3 is 13 residues. V was pared by 6 bases and J by 3 bases, with 4 bases of the junction left unmatched. In nucleotides, the CDR3 is TGTGCCAGCAGCTTACTAGCGGACTACGAGCAGTACTTC. Translated, it gives CASSLLADYEQYF.

The CDR3 protein is CASSPTGGIGAEAFF. CDR3 bases: TGTGCCAGCAGCCCGACAGGGGGGATTGGGGCTGAAGCTTTCTTT. The V gene is TRBV7-9, the J gene TRBJ1-1, with 9 positions matching TRBD1. V dropped 5 bases and J dropped 6; count of bases not matched to a gene: 10. The germline CDR1 and CDR2 sequences are SEHNR and FQNEAQ (reference sequence). The CDR3 has 15 amino acids.

The chain joins TRBV2 to TRBJ2-5; D is perhaps TRBD2 (5 bases). This CDR3 is 13 amino acids long. The germline V and J ends were trimmed by 4 bases and 3 bases, with 9 bases remaining between them. Germline lookup yields CDR1 SNHLY and CDR2 FYNNEI. CDR3 sequence: CASSATKEETQYF. The CDR3 DNA follows: TGTGCCAGCAGTGCGACTAAGGAAGAGACCCAGTACTTC.

This clonotype appeared many times. This chain joins TRBV20-1 and TRBJ2-7, with D possibly called TRBD1 or TRBD2 (5 bases each). V was shortened by 6 bases and J by 5 bases, with 11 bases between the two germline ends. The CDR3 is 11 residues long. CDR1 and CDR2 (germline): DFQATT, SNEGSKA (reference sequence). CDR3 amino acids: CSARSGHEQYF. The DNA for the CDR3 is TGCAGTGCCAGATCGGGGCACGAGCAGTACTTC.

This clonotype was seen at least ten times. The rearrangement uses TRBV21-1 and TRBJ2-7. TRBV21-1 is given as a pseudogene. The CDR3 consists of 13 residues. CDR3 in amino acids: CASRLGLSSQQYF. CDR3 DNA: TGTGCCAGCCGGCTTGGCCTATCTTCCCAGCAGTACTTC.

V gene TRBV19 combines with J gene TRBJ2-3; the match to TRBD2 covers 13 bases. This CDR3 is built from 18 residues. The ends lost 6 bases at V and 1 base at J; junction bases unmatched: 10. Germline V gives CDR1 LNHDA, CDR2 SQIVND (reference sequence). CDR3 loop: CASRAGGTSGVGTDTQYF. Written as DNA, the CDR3 is TGTGCCAGTAGAGCCGGCGGGACTAGCGGGGTGGGCACAGATACGCAGTATTTT. Based on the CDR3 plus reference TRBV19 and TRBJ2-3, the full variable domain is DGGITQSPKYLFRKEGQNVTLSCEQNLNHDAMYWYRQDPGQGLRLIYYSQIVNDFQKGDIAEGYSVSREKKESFPLTVTSAQKNPTAFYLCASRAGGTSGVGTDTQYFGPGTRLTVL.

The chain links TRBV7-3 to TRBJ2-2; TRBD2 is a possible D gene (5 bases). Germline V gives CDR1 SGHTA, CDR2 FQGTGA. This CDR3 comprises 15 residues. Trimming took 0 bases from V and 3 from J, leaving 8 bases between them. CDR3: CASSLTPGYTGELFF. The CDR3, as DNA: TGTGCCAGCAGCTTAACGCCGGGGTACACCGGGGAGCTGTTTTTT.

This clonotype appeared a few times. V gene TRBV5-4 combines with J gene TRBJ1-4, with D tentatively TRBD1 (5 bases). V gave up 0 bases and J gave up 5 bases, with 14 bases separating them. The CDR3 consists of 16 residues. Germline CDR1 and CDR2: SGHNT and YYREEE (reference sequence). DNA of the CDR3: TGTGCCAGCAGCTTGGCACCTCAGGGAAGGAATGAAAAACTGTTTTTT. This translates into CASSLAPQGRNEKLFF.